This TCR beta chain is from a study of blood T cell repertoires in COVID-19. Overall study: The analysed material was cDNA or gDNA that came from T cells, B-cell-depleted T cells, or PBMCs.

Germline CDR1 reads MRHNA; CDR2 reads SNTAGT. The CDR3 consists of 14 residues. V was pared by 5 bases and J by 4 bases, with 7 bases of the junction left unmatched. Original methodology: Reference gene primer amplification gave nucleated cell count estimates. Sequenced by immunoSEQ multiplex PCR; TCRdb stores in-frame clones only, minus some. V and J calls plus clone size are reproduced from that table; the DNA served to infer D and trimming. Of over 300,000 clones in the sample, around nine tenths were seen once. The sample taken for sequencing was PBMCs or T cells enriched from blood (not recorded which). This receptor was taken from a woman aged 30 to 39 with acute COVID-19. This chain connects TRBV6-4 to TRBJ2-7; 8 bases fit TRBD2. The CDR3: CASSLTGGPYEQYF. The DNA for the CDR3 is TGTGCCAGCAGTCTTACGGGGGGGCCTTACGAGCAGTACTTC.